The rows below give T cell receptor beta chains drawn from one sample of a study of response to subunit inactivated influenza vaccine. TCRdb itself ran the RT-PCR reads through MiXCR, one entry per CDR3 protein. The table records about 700,000 distinct CDR3 sequences, less than 20% of them present only once. The sample consisted of PBMCs from blood, taken 12 days after vaccination. The receptors come from a man aged 50-59 years who received an inactivated influenza vaccine. CDR3s include the opening cysteine and the closing phenylalanine or tryptophan.

CDR3aa,v_gene,j_gene
CASSLPSYGYTF,TRBV18,TRBJ1-2
CASSLGDRVAGELFF,TRBV7-8,TRBJ2-2
CASSLEDWGAKNIQYF,TRBV7-2,TRBJ2-4
CASSLAGQTTDTQYF,TRBV5-1,TRBJ2-3
CASSQASGGAVETQYF,TRBV4-2,TRBJ2-5
CATSRDEVGNIQYF,TRBV15,TRBJ2-4
CASSQGVETEAFF,TRBV4-3,TRBJ1-1
CASSKGQGGMETQYF,TRBV7-7,TRBJ2-5
CASSQDGGRNSPLHF,TRBV4-2,TRBJ1-6
CASSVSRDIGAFF,TRBV12-3/TRBV12-4,TRBJ1-1
CASKTGSTGELFF,TRBV6-1,TRBJ2-2
CASSSGTPGETQYF,TRBV5-5,TRBJ2-5
CASSQVLVTTYNEQFF,TRBV4-2,TRBJ2-1
CASSHPGGSLARNTEAFF,TRBV6-2/TRBV6-3,TRBJ1-1
CASSLVTGGIDTQYF,TRBV7-8,TRBJ2-3
CASSFTRNGNEQFF,TRBV5-6,TRBJ2-1
CASSFVSGGGTDTQYF,TRBV12-3/TRBV12-4,TRBJ2-3
CASSLGAGWYNEQFF,TRBV12-3/TRBV12-4,TRBJ2-1
CASSSGQTSNEQFF,TRBV7-9,TRBJ2-1
CASSGTRPDTQYF,TRBV5-4,TRBJ2-3
CASSPGLLASQYF,TRBV28,TRBJ2-7
CAISESGETSSYEQYF,TRBV10-3,TRBJ2-7
CASSLVLDTEAFF,TRBV5-1,TRBJ1-1
CASKIGPGQGKETQYF,TRBV5-1,TRBJ2-5
CASSLSRQGNSPLHF,TRBV27,TRBJ1-6
CASSRIEQYF,TRBV2,TRBJ2-7
CAAGTGRYGYTF,TRBV28,TRBJ1-2
CATSRDSVGTEAFF,TRBV15,TRBJ1-1
CASSFPGAGEQYF,TRBV7-9,TRBJ2-7
CAISPGLLCYEQYF,TRBV10-3,TRBJ2-7
CATSRTGPTEAFF,TRBV15,TRBJ1-1
CASTRRGAGRDYEQYF,TRBV5-5,TRBJ2-7
CSARDPGLGYTF,TRBV20-1,TRBJ1-2
CASSWGQPYNEQFF,TRBV27,TRBJ2-1
CASSLETGGTGELFF,TRBV7-6,TRBJ2-2
CSPMGQNSYEQYF,TRBV20-1,TRBJ2-7
CASSPTLTGAPYEQYF,TRBV27,TRBJ2-7
CSVGRGLYSNTGELFF,TRBV29-1,TRBJ2-2
CASSSRGVKDGELFF,TRBV5-4,TRBJ2-2
CASSSGRYTEAFF,TRBV5-1,TRBJ1-1
CASRGDRSYGYTF,TRBV12-3/TRBV12-4,TRBJ1-2
CASSLVGQDTQYF,TRBV12-3/TRBV12-4,TRBJ2-3
CATSDFGTLEGSNTGELFF,TRBV24-1,TRBJ2-2
CSARESVHVSGSLHNEQFF,TRBV20-1,TRBJ2-1
CASRKTSGITRAKNIQYF,TRBV6-2/TRBV6-3,TRBJ2-4
CASSPTGENTEAFF,TRBV6-1,TRBJ1-1
CASSTQGLGQPQHF,TRBV28,TRBJ1-5
CASSLGSGVREQYF,TRBV7-9,TRBJ2-7
CASSPDGTNYGYTF,TRBV5-5,TRBJ1-2
CASSLAFNSPLHF,TRBV7-6,TRBJ1-6
CASSPPAGGYEQYF,TRBV7-8,TRBJ2-7
CASSETGDYYNEQFF,TRBV5-4,TRBJ2-1